Below, 8 T cell receptor beta chains from the same sample are listed, as sequenced in a study of blood T cell repertoires in COVID-19. The data were produced by immunoSEQ multiplex PCR, yet TCRdb's version contains in-frame clones alone and is incomplete. This sample has approximately 160,000 clones, with over 90% found just once. Sequencing was performed on peripheral blood. All receptors derive from a man over 45 with acute or convalescent COVID-19.

The chain couples TRBV19 to TRBJ1-5; possibly TRBD1 for D (6 bases). The germline V gene has CDR1 LNHDA and CDR2 SQIVND (reference sequence). The CDR3 length is 15 residues. Deletions cut 7 bases from V and 5 bases from J, with 18 bases between. The CDR3 is CASTPRAGADQPQHF. CDR3 DNA: TGTGCCAGTACCCCCAGGGCAGGGGCCGATCAGCCCCAGCATTTT.

V usage is TRBV5-1 and J usage is TRBJ2-1; possible D gene TRBD1, 5 bases. V was pared by 0 bases and J by 8 bases, with 12 bases between. There are 14 residues in the CDR3. CDR1 is SGHRS and CDR2 is YFSETQ in the germline V gene. The CDR3 nucleotides are TGCGCCAGCAGCTTGGGGGGCCCTTCGGATGAGCAGTTCTTC. Its translation: CASSLGGPSDEQFF.

The chain uses TRBV19 and TRBJ2-1, with 7 nucleotides matching TRBD2. Germline V gene data show CDR1 as LNHDA and CDR2 as SQIVND (reference sequence). The CDR3 is 15 amino acids. V shed 1 base, J shed 9 bases, and the junction held 9 bases outside the gene matches. DNA of the CDR3: TGTGCCAGTAGTATAGTATCCAGCGGGGCCCCTGAGCAGTTCTTC. Its translation: CASSIVSSGAPEQFF.

The chain links TRBV6-1 to TRBJ1-5, with D possibly TRBD1 on 5 matching bases. V lost 2 bases to trimming and J lost 7 bases, with 12 bases between them. Looked up from germline, CDR1 is MNHNS and CDR2 is SASEGT. The CDR3 has 14 amino acids. In nucleotides, the CDR3 is TGTGCCAGCAGTGAACAGACAGCCGGGCAGCCCCAGCATTTT. Translating it yields CASSEQTAGQPQHF.

This chain links TRBV6-5 with TRBJ2-3, with TRBD2 as a possible D gene (6 bases). The CDR3 extends over 15 amino acids. CDR1 is MNHEY, CDR2 SVGAGI, per germline. The germline V and J ends were trimmed by 0 bases and 4 bases, with 11 bases remaining between them. The CDR3 bases are TGTGCCAGCAGTTACTCGAGGTCGGGGGCAGATACGCAGTATTTT. Translation: CASSYSRSGADTQYF.

This chain joins TRBV27 and TRBJ1-2; possible D gene TRBD1, 6 bases. V dropped 4 bases and J dropped 7 bases, with 13 bases sitting between them. The CDR3 extends over 13 amino acids. The germline gives CDR1 MNHEY, CDR2 SMNVEV (reference sequence). DNA of the CDR3: TGTGCCAGCAGTTCGACAGGTCCTCTTGGCTACACCTTC. It specifies CASSSTGPLGYTF.

This sequence joins TRBV6-5 and TRBJ2-3; TRBD1 is a possible D gene (5 bases). Germline CDR1 reads MNHEY; CDR2 reads SVGAGI. The V end lost 2 bases, the J end lost 0 bases, and 6 bases lay between the germline ends. The CDR3 length is 14 residues. The DNA of the CDR3 is TGTGCCAGCAGTTACGGGGCTAGCACAGATACGCAGTATTTT. Protein product: CASSYGASTDTQYF.

This chain connects TRBV6-4 to TRBJ2-1; TRBD2 matches 13 bases. CDR1 MRHNA and CDR2 SNTAGT come from the germline V gene. The length of the CDR3 is 17 residues. V trimming: 4 bases; J trimming: 9 bases; junction bases outside the gene matches: 12. Here the CDR3 reads CASSAPGLAGNTGEQFF. DNA of the CDR3: TGTGCCAGCAGTGCCCCGGGACTAGCGGGGAATACGGGTGAGCAGTTCTTC.